This T cell receptor beta chain was recorded in a study of control samples from healthy donors and cancer patients (dated by TCRdb to the early 2020s). On this clone itself: No cognate antigen has been identified for it. Base qualities were left out, and no much larger clone turns up one base away.

The method behind the library was the immunoSEQ multiplex PCR assay. TCRdb re-hosts the immuneACCESS table, in-frame sequences only. Its copies lack some clones; in the studies checked, an unresolved V gene accounts for under half of them, and the cause for the rest is not known. This sample holds approximately 150,000 clones; 96% were observed only once. The ten most abundant clones make up approximately 0.93% of the sample. CDR1 LGHNA and CDR2 YNFKEQ were looked up in the germline V gene. Taken from cysteine to phenylalanine, the CDR3 has 17 residues. Just the 51-base CDR3 DNA is kept, in frame starting at base 1. The trim is 1 base for V and 6 bases for J, with a gap of 19 bases between the germline ends.

The sample was blood. The chain is encoded by TRBV4-2 joined to TRBJ2-1; TRBD1 might be the D gene, on 6 matching bases. The TCR was taken from a woman between 25 and 40 years old in good health. The CDR3 region: CASSQAPRGAGSNEQFF. The nucleotide sequence reads as follows: TGTGCCAGCAGCCAAGCCCCCAGGGGCGCAGGAAGCAATGAGCAGTTCTTC.